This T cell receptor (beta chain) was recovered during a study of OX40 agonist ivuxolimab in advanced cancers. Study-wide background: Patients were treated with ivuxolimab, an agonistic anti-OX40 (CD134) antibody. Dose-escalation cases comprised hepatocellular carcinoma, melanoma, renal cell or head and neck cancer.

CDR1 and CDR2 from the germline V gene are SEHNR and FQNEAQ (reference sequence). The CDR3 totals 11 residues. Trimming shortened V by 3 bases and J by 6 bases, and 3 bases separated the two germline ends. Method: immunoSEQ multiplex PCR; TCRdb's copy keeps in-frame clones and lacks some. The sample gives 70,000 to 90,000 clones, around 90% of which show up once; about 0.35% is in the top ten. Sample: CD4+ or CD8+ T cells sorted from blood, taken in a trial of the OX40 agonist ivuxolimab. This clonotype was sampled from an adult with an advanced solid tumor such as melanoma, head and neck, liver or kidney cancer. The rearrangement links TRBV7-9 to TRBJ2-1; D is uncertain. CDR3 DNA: TGTGCCAGCAGCTTGGGCAATGAGCAGTTCTTC. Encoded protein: CASSLGNEQFF.